Listed below are T cell receptor beta chains from one sample, sequenced in a study of CD8 T cells in Susac syndrome. TCRdb itself ran the immunoSEQ multiplex PCR reads through MiXCR, one entry per CDR3 protein. The repertoire includes 130,000 to 150,000 distinct CDR3 sequences, nearly 95% of them detected once, and about 0.25% sits in the top ten. The sample was CD8+ T cells from PBMCs. Every receptor here comes from a human donor in good health. Both conserved end residues are part of each CDR3. A D gene is named only where the DNA matches it firmly. Size values are once, few and many counts, or a class for expanded clones, and some rows have none.

clone size,D gene,J gene,V gene,CDR3 DNA,CDR3 protein
-,TRBD1,TRBJ2-3,TRBV29-1,TGCAGCGTTGTAGGGACAGGCGCAGATACGCAGTATTTT,CSVVGTGADTQYF
-,-,TRBJ2-1,TRBV29-1,TGCAGCGTTGAAGATTGGTTTTATAGTGACAATGAGCAGTTCTTC,CSVEDWFYSDNEQFF
-,-,TRBJ2-5,TRBV7-9,TGTGCCAGCAGGGCTGAGGGGGAAGAGACCCAGTACTTC,CASRAEGEETQYF
few,-,TRBJ2-6,TRBV12-3/TRBV12-4,TGTGCCAGCAGTTTGAACTCTGGGGCCAACGTCCTGACTTTC,CASSLNSGANVLTF
-,TRBD1,TRBJ2-1,TRBV4-3,TGCGCCAGCAGCCAAGATCGGCAGGGGGTCTATAATGAGCAGTTCTTC,CASSQDRQGVYNEQFF
-,TRBD1,TRBJ2-5,TRBV7-9,TGTGCCAGCAGCTTGACGGGACAGGGGTACCAAGAGACCCAGTACTTC,CASSLTGQGYQETQYF
-,-,TRBJ1-4,TRBV29-1,TGCAGCGTCTTCAGAACTAATGAAAAACTGTTTTTT,CSVFRTNEKLFF
-,-,TRBJ2-7,TRBV16,TGTGCCAGCAGCCAAATCAGCGAGCAGTACTTC,CASSQISEQYF
-,-,TRBJ1-5,TRBV27,TGTGCCAGCAGTTTCTCCGGGAGTGGGTCCCAGCATTTT,CASSFSGSGSQHF
-,-,TRBJ1-1,TRBV29-1,TGCAGCGTTGGGTTAGGGTTTTCGGGGGACACTGAAGCTTTCTTT,CSVGLGFSGDTEAFF
-,-,TRBJ2-7,TRBV15,TGTGCCACCAGCAGAGATGTTGGCGGGTCCGTGGGGGAGCAGTACTTC,CATSRDVGGSVGEQYF
-,TRBD1,TRBJ1-1,TRBV20-1,TGCAGTGCGGTTAGTAGGGACAGGGCGTACACTGAAGCTTTCTTT,CSAVSRDRAYTEAFF
-,-,TRBJ2-5,TRBV29-1,TGCAGCGTTGAAAGTGACCCGTCGTGGACCCAGTACTTC,CSVESDPSWTQYF
-,TRBD1,TRBJ1-2,TRBV24-1,TGTGCCACCAGTGATCGGGACAGGGCGGAAGGCTACACCTTC,CATSDRDRAEGYTF
-,-,TRBJ2-2,TRBV27,TGTGCCAGCAGTATACAGGTTACCGGGGAGCTGTTTTTT,CASSIQVTGELFF
-,TRBD1,TRBJ2-5,TRBV28,TGTGCCAGCACCCTCCAGGGGGAGGAGACCCAGTACTTC,CASTLQGEETQYF
few,-,TRBJ2-3,TRBV27,TGTGCCAGCAGTTTATCGGGCGTGGATACGCAGTATTTT,CASSLSGVDTQYF
-,-,TRBJ2-4,TRBV13,TGTGCCAGCAGCCCGCCGAGCACCAAAAACATTCAGTACTTC,CASSPPSTKNIQYF
-,-,TRBJ2-7,TRBV6-1,TGTGCCAGCAGTCACCCCGGCGGGCAGTACTTC,CASSHPGGQYF
-,TRBD2,TRBJ2-7,TRBV28,TGTGCCAGCAGTTTGACTAGCGGGGCGTACGAGCAGTACTTC,CASSLTSGAYEQYF
-,-,TRBJ2-3,TRBV29-1,TGCAGCGTTGAGCGCGGCAGAACAGATACGCAGTATTTT,CSVERGRTDTQYF
-,-,TRBJ2-5,TRBV4-3,TGCGCCAGCAGCCAAGGAAGCGGCTTGAGCCAGACCCAGTACTTC,CASSQGSGLSQTQYF
-,-,TRBJ1-1,TRBV20-1,TGCAGTGCCAGAGGGGCAGGACCTATGAACACTGAAGCTTTCTTT,CSARGAGPMNTEAFF
few,-,TRBJ2-5,TRBV7-2,TGTGCCAGCAGTCAAGAAAGGGAGACCCAGTACTTC,CASSQERETQYF
-,TRBD1,TRBJ2-7,TRBV3-1,TGTGCCAGCAGCCAAGTCCCCGGACAGGGGGAGCAGTACTTC,CASSQVPGQGEQYF
-,-,TRBJ1-2,TRBV4-1,TGCGCCAGCAGCCAAGCTTCCGGGGACTATGGCTACACCTTC,CASSQASGDYGYTF
-,-,TRBJ1-2,TRBV9,TGTGCCAGCAGCCAAGGGTCACAGAACTATGGCTACACCTTC,CASSQGSQNYGYTF
-,-,TRBJ2-1,TRBV7-8,TGTGCCAGCAGCGTGGATGAGCAGTTCTTC,CASSVDEQFF
-,TRBD1,TRBJ2-7,TRBV29-1,TGCAGCGTCCAGGGGGTATACGAGCAGTACTTC,CSVQGVYEQYF
-,TRBD1,TRBJ2-7,TRBV7-6,TGTGCCAGCAGCTTGTTGACAGGGGGCTACGAGCAGTACTTC,CASSLLTGGYEQYF
-,TRBD2,TRBJ2-7,TRBV28,TGTGCCAGCAGTTTCGCTAGCGGGAGGGACGAGCAGTACTTC,CASSFASGRDEQYF
-,-,TRBJ2-5,TRBV27,TGTGCCAGCAGTTTATCCTCTACCGGACTCGCCCAGTACTTC,CASSLSSTGLAQYF
-,TRBD2,TRBJ2-7,TRBV20-1,TGCAGTGCCAGGGGGCTAGCGGGGGGATTCTCCTACGAGCAGTACTTC,CSARGLAGGFSYEQYF
-,-,TRBJ2-2,TRBV6-2/TRBV6-3,TGTGCCAGCAAGGCCGGGGAGCTGTTTTTT,CASKAGELFF
-,TRBD2,TRBJ2-7,TRBV7-9,TGTGCCAGCAGCTTCGGACTAGGCAACTCCTACGAGCAGTACTTC,CASSFGLGNSYEQYF
-,-,TRBJ2-1,TRBV29-1,TGCAGCGGGTGGGAGAACAATGAGCAGTTCTTC,CSGWENNEQFF
once,TRBD2,TRBJ2-1,TRBV7-9,TGTGCCAGCAGCTTAAGAGCGGGATACTACAATGAGCAGTTCTTC,CASSLRAGYYNEQFF
-,-,TRBJ2-1,TRBV29-1,TGCAGCGTTGGGGGGGACACTCCCTACAATGAGCAGTTCTTC,CSVGGDTPYNEQFF
-,-,TRBJ2-6,TRBV27,TGTGCCAGCAGTTTATCCCCCCCTGACGGCTACTCTGGGGCCAACGTCCTGACTTTC,CASSLSPPDGYSGANVLTF
-,-,TRBJ2-1,TRBV29-1,TGCAGCGCCTCAGGGCAGGCCTACAATGAGCAGTTCTTC,CSASGQAYNEQFF
-,TRBD2,TRBJ2-2,TRBV27,TGTGCCAGCAGTCCGGGACTAGTTGGAACCGGGGAGCTGTTTTTT,CASSPGLVGTGELFF
-,TRBD1,TRBJ2-1,TRBV7-9,TGTGCCAGCAGCTCCACCCGGACAGGGGGCTCCTACAATGAGCAGTTCTTC,CASSSTRTGGSYNEQFF
-,TRBD1,TRBJ2-1,TRBV4-2,TGTGCCAGCAGCCAAGGCCTCGGACAGGGGGGAGAGCAGTTCTTC,CASSQGLGQGGEQFF
once,-,TRBJ2-1,TRBV9,TGTGCCAGCATGAGGGCCAACAAGCTGTTCTTC,CASMRANKLFF
-,-,TRBJ2-5,TRBV24-1,TGTGCCACCAGTGACCCCGTCCTTAAGTCCCAGTACTTC,CATSDPVLKSQYF
-,TRBD1,TRBJ2-1,TRBV7-9,TGTGCCAGCAGCTCTCGCCCCGCCCCGGGACAGGGGGCCTACAATGAGCAGTTCTTC,CASSSRPAPGQGAYNEQFF
-,-,TRBJ2-7,TRBV28,TGTGCCAGCAGAGGGAAATACACCCGCTACGAGCAGTACTTC,CASRGKYTRYEQYF
-,-,TRBJ2-4,TRBV20-1,TGCAGTGCTAGAAATTACGCCAAAAACATTCAGTACTTC,CSARNYAKNIQYF
-,-,TRBJ2-3,TRBV27,TGTGCCAGCAGTCTGGTGTTCCCCGATACGCAGTATTTT,CASSLVFPDTQYF
-,-,TRBJ2-7,TRBV4-3,TGCGCCAGCAGCCAAGAACGGCTGGGGACCTACGAGCAGTACTTC,CASSQERLGTYEQYF
once,-,TRBJ1-1,TRBV6-2/TRBV6-3,TGTGCCAGCAGTTACAAAGGGGGAAACACTGAAGCTTTCTTT,CASSYKGGNTEAFF
once,-,TRBJ1-1,TRBV29-1,TGCAGCGTTTTTGAGGAGACTGAAGCTTTCTTT,CSVFEETEAFF